Below are 8 T cell receptor beta chains sequenced from a single sample in a study of regulatory T cells in long-lasting Graves disease. Indicated time point: persistent/refractory GD, antithyroid drugs over 5 years with positive TRAb. The TCR library used RNA extracted from PBMCs. According to the study, TCR beta libraries were built with iRepertoire HTBI primers and CDR3-region Arm-PCR. TCRdb re-analysed the multiplex PCR reads in MiXCR, keeping a single row per CDR3 protein. The profile covers around 400,000 distinct CDR3 sequences, with around 24% appearing a single time and about a quarter taken by the ten largest. Sequences were derived from peripheral blood mononuclear cells (PBMCs), sampled when the disease was refractory, from a patient treated with antithyroid drugs. These receptors were taken from a female donor with Graves disease.

V and J are TRBV11-2 and TRBJ2-1, with TRBD2 matching 8 bases. CDR1 and CDR2 (germline): SGHAT, FQNNGV. This CDR3 spans 18 amino acids. V was clipped by 2 bases and J by 0 bases; unmatched bases: 9. The CDR3 nucleotides are TGTGCCAGCAGCTTAACAGGAATAGCGGGGCTCTCCTACAATGAGCAGTTCTTC. It yields the protein CASSLTGIAGLSYNEQFF.

This chain connects TRBV20-1 to TRBJ2-7, with TRBD2 as a possible D gene (7 bases). Trimming removed 7 bases at V and 1 base at J, with 17 bases between. CDR1 and CDR2 (germline): DFQATT, SNEGSKA (reference sequence). The CDR3 loop spans 14 amino acids. The CDR3 coding sequence is TGCAGTGTCAGACGGGGGGCCTCTTCCTACGAGCAGTACTTC. Translating it yields CSVRRGASSYEQYF.

In its sample, this clonotype was seen a few times. The chain employs TRBV19 and TRBJ2-7, with 8 positions matching TRBD1. This CDR3 spans 16 amino acids. Per germline, CDR1 LNHDA and CDR2 SQIVND (reference sequence). Trimming at V came to 6 bases and at J to 3 bases, leaving 13 bases not matched to a gene. CDR3 nucleotides: TGTGCCAGTAGAGGACAGGGTCCTCCCCATGTCTACGAGCAGTACTTC. This encodes CASRGQGPPHVYEQYF. The full variable domain, rest sourced from reference TRBV19 and TRBJ2-7, is DGGITQSPKYLFRKEGQNVTLSCEQNLNHDAMYWYRQDPGQGLRLIYYSQIVNDFQKGDIAEGYSVSREKKESFPLTVTSAQKNPTAFYLCASRGQGPPHVYEQYFGPGTRLTVT.

The sample holds one count of this clonotype. The rearrangement joins TRBV28 to TRBJ2-7, with 9 bases that match TRBD1. The CDR3 totals 9 residues. Germline V gene data show CDR1 as MDHEN and CDR2 as SYDVKM. The CDR3 bases are TGTGCCAGCAGTTTGGGGACAGGGGTC. It codes for CASSLGTGV.

The chain has TRBV20-1 and TRBJ1-1, with 9 bases fitting TRBD1. The CDR3 has 16 residues. The V segment lost 2 bases and the J segment 3 bases; nucleotides outside the gene matches: 10. CDR1 DFQATT and CDR2 SNEGSKA come from the germline V gene (reference sequence). CDR3 sequence (DNA): TGCAGTGCTAGACTTAACCCCGGACAGGGGCACACTGAAGCTTTCTTT. It is translated as CSARLNPGQGHTEAFF.

Only a few counts were recorded for this clonotype. Given a much more abundant clone one base away, this may be a read error. The rearrangement uses TRBV15 and TRBJ1-2, with D unresolved. The CDR3 spans 15 residues. Germline V gives CDR1 LNHNV, CDR2 YYDKDF (reference sequence). The CDR3 here is CAASRDRGANYGYTF. As DNA, the CDR3 is TGTGCCGCCAGCAGAGATCGGGGAGCTAACTATGGCTACACCTTC.

This clonotype was found a few times. V and J are TRBV6-2 or TRBV6-3 and TRBJ2-7, with TRBD2 matching over 9 bases. V gave up 5 bases and J gave up 1 base; unmatched junction bases: 6. CDR3 length equals 15 residues. CDR1 is MNHEY and CDR2 is SVGEGT in the germline V gene. The CDR3 region has the DNA TGTGCCAGCAGTGAAGCACTAGCGGGTTCCTACGAGCAGTACTTC. It yields the protein CASSEALAGSYEQYF.

V is TRBV18 and J is TRBJ1-1; D perhaps matches TRBD1 (6 bases). The length of the CDR3 is 16 residues. The V and J ends lost 0 bases and 1 base respectively, with 12 bases between them. Germline V gene sequence: CDR1 KGHSH, CDR2 LQKENI. The chain's CDR3 is CASSPPYGGPNTEAFF. In nucleotides, the CDR3 is TGTGCCAGCTCACCACCGTACGGGGGCCCGAACACTGAAGCTTTCTTT.